This T cell receptor beta chain was sequenced in a study of CXCR3 chemokines and chemotherapy response in bladder cancer. V trimming: 3 bases; J trimming: 4 bases; junction bases outside the gene matches: 4. From germline, CDR1 is SEHNR and CDR2 FQNEAQ (reference sequence). This CDR3 region has 16 residues. Using its own MiXCR run on the PCR reads, TCRdb lists one record per CDR3 protein. This table holds over 10,000 distinct CDR3 sequences, 9.5% to 15% found once. This clonotype was seen ten or more times. The chain uses TRBV7-9 and TRBJ1-5, with 12 bases matching TRBD1. The receptor's source is a human donor with bladder cancer that did not respond to neoadjuvant chemotherapy. Specimen collection occurred from a patient whose treatment included neoadjuvant chemotherapy. The CDR3, as DNA: TGTGCCAGCAGCTTGGGACAGGGGGCGTCTAATCAGCCCCAGCATTTT. This translates into CASSLGQGASNQPQHF. Complete variable domain (other parts from reference TRBV7-9 and TRBJ1-5): DTGVSQNPRHKITKRGQNVTFRCDPISEHNRLYWYRQTLGQGPEFLTYFQNEAQLEKSRLLSDRFSAERPKGSFSTLEIQRTEQGDSAMYLCASSLGQGASNQPQHFGDGTRLSIL.